The present T cell receptor beta chain was sequenced within a study of blood T cell repertoires in COVID-19. In the study overall: Some COVID-19 samples were acute and others convalescent; all came from the United States, Italy and Spain. Nucleic acid was either cDNA or gDNA, and it came from T cells, B-cell-depleted T cells, or PBMCs.

This CDR3 comprises 15 residues. Unmatched junction bases numbered 5, after V lost 3 bases and J lost 3 bases. Germline V gene data show CDR1 as MNHNS and CDR2 as SASEGT. Authors' data handling: The authors estimated nucleated cell counts from reference gene primer amplification. Profiled with immunoSEQ multiplex PCR; TCRdb holds only in-frame clones, not every one. D and trimming come from the DNA, and the V and J calls and clone size come from that table. The table shows roughly 100,000 clones, with 91% occurring only once. Specimen: peripheral blood. This receptor was taken from a young man with acute or convalescent COVID-19. This rearrangement joins TRBV6-1 to TRBJ1-2; TRBD1 aligns across 9 bases. The CDR3 is CASSDTGTGYYGYTF. CDR3 bases: TGTGCCAGCAGTGATACGGGGACAGGGTACTATGGCTACACCTTC.